These T cell receptor beta chains were read from a single sample in a study of T cell repertoires in cytomegalovirus infection. Antigens for these TCRs are unknown. Using its own MiXCR run on the reads, TCRdb lists one record per CDR3 protein. Of 450,000 to 600,000 distinct CDR3 sequences detected, approximately 46% appear once; the ten largest clones hold around 45%. The material was cultured PBMCs, obtained from culture after CMV antigen stimulation. These receptors originate from a human donor in good health (CMV status not recorded). Some clones in this sample may be carry-over from other donors' samples. Both conserved end residues are part of each CDR3. The D gene is left open where the match is weak. Expanded clones get a size class; other rows say once, few or many, or leave the size out.

d_call: TRBD2
v_call: TRBV18
clone_size: -
j_call: TRBJ2-7
cdr3_aa: CASSSSTSGRIPYEQYF
cdr3_nt: TGTGCCAGCTCAAGCTCAACTAGCGGGAGGATCCCCTACGAGCAGTACTTC

d_call: TRBD1
v_call: TRBV15
clone_size: -
j_call: TRBJ2-7
cdr3_aa: CATSSPDRGRYEQYF
cdr3_nt: TGTGCCACCAGCAGCCCGGACAGGGGCCGTTACGAGCAGTACTTC

d_call: TRBD1
v_call: TRBV27
clone_size: few
j_call: TRBJ2-1
cdr3_aa: CASSRPGTGKYNEQFF
cdr3_nt: TGTGCCAGCAGTCGTCCCGGGACAGGGAAATACAATGAGCAGTTCTTC

d_call: -
v_call: TRBV14
clone_size: few
j_call: TRBJ1-5
cdr3_aa: CASSQDGSGVQHF
cdr3_nt: TGTGCCAGCAGCCAAGATGGTTCGGGAGTCCAGCATTTT

d_call: -
v_call: TRBV7-2
clone_size: -
j_call: TRBJ2-7
cdr3_aa: CASSNHYEQYF
cdr3_nt: TGTGCCAGCAGCAACCACTACGAGCAGTACTTC

d_call: TRBD2
v_call: TRBV5-4
clone_size: -
j_call: TRBJ2-1
cdr3_aa: CASRKGTSGYNEQFF
cdr3_nt: TGTGCCAGCAGAAAGGGGACTAGCGGGTACAATGAGCAGTTCTTC

d_call: -
v_call: TRBV5-6
clone_size: few
j_call: TRBJ2-3
cdr3_aa: CASSPETENPPTDTQYF
cdr3_nt: TGTGCCAGCAGCCCCGAAACAGAAAACCCCCCCACAGATACGCAGTATTTT

d_call: -
v_call: TRBV7-2
clone_size: -
j_call: TRBJ1-2
cdr3_aa: CASSLSGSNYGYTF
cdr3_nt: TGTGCCAGCAGCTTATCAGGCAGCAACTATGGCTACACCTTC

d_call: -
v_call: TRBV7-6
clone_size: -
j_call: TRBJ1-6
cdr3_aa: CASSRGTNQAPLHF
cdr3_nt: TGTGCCAGCAGCCGCGGGACAAATCAGGCACCCCTCCACTTT

d_call: -
v_call: TRBV20-1
clone_size: -
j_call: TRBJ1-1
cdr3_aa: CSASTQMNTEAFF
cdr3_nt: TGCAGTGCCAGCACGCAGATGAACACTGAAGCTTTCTTT

d_call: -
v_call: TRBV4-3
clone_size: -
j_call: TRBJ1-6
cdr3_aa: CASSQDIGGGQDASPLHF
cdr3_nt: TGCGCCAGCAGCCAAGACATCGGAGGAGGCCAGGACGCTTCACCCCTCCACTTT

d_call: -
v_call: TRBV27
clone_size: -
j_call: TRBJ2-3
cdr3_aa: CASSLGGTRDTQYF
cdr3_nt: TGTGCCAGCAGTTTAGGTGGAACCCGGGATACGCAGTATTTT

d_call: TRBD2
v_call: TRBV7-6
clone_size: -
j_call: TRBJ2-7
cdr3_aa: CASSSSGLSYEQYF
cdr3_nt: TGTGCCAGCAGCTCTAGCGGCCTCTCCTACGAGCAGTACTTC

d_call: -
v_call: TRBV7-2
clone_size: -
j_call: TRBJ2-7
cdr3_aa: CASSPGRPGVYEQYF
cdr3_nt: TGTGCCAGCAGCCCCGGGAGGCCAGGGGTCTACGAGCAGTACTTC

d_call: TRBD1
v_call: TRBV19
clone_size: few
j_call: TRBJ1-1
cdr3_aa: CASSADRGSGMNTEAFF
cdr3_nt: TGTGCCAGTAGTGCCGACAGGGGAAGCGGAATGAACACTGAAGCTTTCTTT

d_call: TRBD2
v_call: TRBV6-5
clone_size: -
j_call: TRBJ2-7
cdr3_aa: CASSYGAGDGYEQYF
cdr3_nt: TGTGCCAGCAGTTACGGGGCGGGAGACGGGTACGAGCAGTACTTC

d_call: -
v_call: TRBV7-9
clone_size: -
j_call: TRBJ2-3
cdr3_aa: CASSQDSSQSSTDTQYF
cdr3_nt: TGTGCCAGCAGTCAGGACTCATCCCAATCCAGCACAGATACGCAGTATTTT

d_call: TRBD2
v_call: TRBV20-1
clone_size: once
j_call: TRBJ2-7
cdr3_aa: CSAGTRSYEQYF
cdr3_nt: TGCAGCGCCGGGACTAGGTCCTACGAGCAGTACTTC

d_call: -
v_call: TRBV27
clone_size: -
j_call: TRBJ2-1
cdr3_aa: CASSWNHEQFF
cdr3_nt: TGTGCCAGCAGTTGGAACCATGAGCAGTTCTTC

d_call: -
v_call: TRBV11-1
clone_size: -
j_call: TRBJ2-5
cdr3_aa: CASSLTAGEETQYF
cdr3_nt: TGTGCCAGCAGCTTAACGGCAGGGGAAGAGACCCAGTACTTC

d_call: TRBD2
v_call: TRBV20-1
clone_size: -
j_call: TRBJ2-5
cdr3_aa: CSALAPLAGRETQYF
cdr3_nt: TGCAGTGCTCTAGCCCCGCTAGCGGGAAGAGAGACCCAGTACTTC

d_call: -
v_call: TRBV14
clone_size: few
j_call: TRBJ1-1
cdr3_aa: CASSRSRGTEAFF
cdr3_nt: TGTGCCAGCAGCAGGAGCCGGGGGACTGAAGCTTTCTTT

d_call: -
v_call: TRBV6-6
clone_size: few
j_call: TRBJ2-2
cdr3_aa: CASGAAGELFF
cdr3_nt: TGTGCCAGCGGGGCGGCCGGGGAGCTGTTTTTT

d_call: -
v_call: TRBV4-1
clone_size: -
j_call: TRBJ1-1
cdr3_aa: CASSPGSPRGRGTEAFF
cdr3_nt: TGCGCCAGCAGCCCCGGATCTCCCAGGGGCCGAGGCACTGAAGCTTTCTTT

d_call: -
v_call: TRBV11-2
clone_size: -
j_call: TRBJ2-5
cdr3_aa: CASSLVTRETQYF
cdr3_nt: TGTGCCAGCAGCTTAGTCACTCGAGAGACCCAGTACTTC

d_call: -
v_call: TRBV5-6
clone_size: few
j_call: TRBJ1-1
cdr3_aa: CASSTRDGGYVAFF
cdr3_nt: TGTGCCAGCAGCACCCGGGACGGGGGGTATGTCGCTTTCTTT

d_call: -
v_call: TRBV6-6
clone_size: -
j_call: TRBJ1-6
cdr3_aa: CASSYIDISPLHF
cdr3_nt: TGTGCCAGCAGTTACATCGACATTTCACCCCTCCACTTT

d_call: -
v_call: TRBV6-2/TRBV6-3
clone_size: -
j_call: TRBJ2-7
cdr3_aa: CASRPAVAGEQYF
cdr3_nt: TGTGCCAGCAGACCCGCGGTAGCTGGGGAGCAGTACTTC

d_call: -
v_call: TRBV10-3
clone_size: -
j_call: TRBJ2-1
cdr3_aa: CAISELPGRSYNEQFF
cdr3_nt: TGTGCCATCAGTGAGTTACCGGGACGTAGCTACAATGAGCAGTTCTTC

d_call: -
v_call: TRBV9
clone_size: -
j_call: TRBJ2-3
cdr3_aa: CASSPTGTSTDTQYF
cdr3_nt: TGTGCCAGCAGCCCCACCGGGACTAGCACAGATACGCAGTATTTT

d_call: -
v_call: TRBV7-2
clone_size: -
j_call: TRBJ2-7
cdr3_aa: CASSPRDTYSYEQYF
cdr3_nt: TGTGCCAGCAGCCCTCGGGACACTTACTCCTACGAGCAGTACTTC

d_call: -
v_call: TRBV12-3/TRBV12-4
clone_size: -
j_call: TRBJ1-3
cdr3_aa: CASSLSGSSGNTIYF
cdr3_nt: TGTGCCAGCAGTTTATCGGGGAGCTCTGGAAACACCATATATTTT

d_call: TRBD1
v_call: TRBV6-1
clone_size: -
j_call: TRBJ1-5
cdr3_aa: CASSPGQGSRNQPQHF
cdr3_nt: TGTGCCAGCAGTCCGGGACAGGGGTCGAGAAATCAGCCCCAGCATTTT

d_call: TRBD1
v_call: TRBV6-1
clone_size: -
j_call: TRBJ2-6
cdr3_aa: CASTRGTGIPGANVLTF
cdr3_nt: TGTGCCAGTACCAGGGGGACAGGGATACCTGGGGCCAACGTCCTGACTTTC

d_call: -
v_call: TRBV24-1
clone_size: few
j_call: TRBJ2-3
cdr3_aa: CATSDIAEADTQYF
cdr3_nt: TGTGCCACCAGTGACATAGCGGAGGCAGATACGCAGTATTTT

d_call: -
v_call: TRBV7-2
clone_size: few
j_call: TRBJ2-3
cdr3_aa: CASSLGVGVITDTQYF
cdr3_nt: TGTGCCAGCAGCTTAGGTGTGGGAGTAATCACAGATACGCAGTATTTT

d_call: -
v_call: TRBV4-1
clone_size: -
j_call: TRBJ2-1
cdr3_aa: CASSQVGPYNEQFF
cdr3_nt: TGCGCCAGCAGCCAAGTAGGCCCGTACAATGAGCAGTTCTTC

d_call: TRBD1
v_call: TRBV19
clone_size: few
j_call: TRBJ1-2
cdr3_aa: CASSIPGDRVLDGYTF
cdr3_nt: TGTGCCAGTAGTATCCCTGGGGACAGGGTATTGGATGGCTACACCTTC

d_call: -
v_call: TRBV19
clone_size: -
j_call: TRBJ2-7
cdr3_aa: CASSSGEGYEQYF
cdr3_nt: TGTGCCAGTAGTTCGGGGGAAGGGTACGAGCAGTACTTC

d_call: -
v_call: TRBV7-9
clone_size: few
j_call: TRBJ2-7
cdr3_aa: CASSPRNPPYEQYF
cdr3_nt: TGTGCCAGCAGCCCCCGAAACCCTCCCTACGAGCAGTACTTC

d_call: TRBD2
v_call: TRBV7-2
clone_size: -
j_call: TRBJ2-3
cdr3_aa: CASSEGLATDTQYF
cdr3_nt: TGTGCCAGCAGCGAGGGACTAGCGACAGATACGCAGTATTTT